The entry below gives a single TCR beta chain sequence along with its context. A sample-barcoded 5' primer and a J-beta primer mix were used in a second PCR of about 7 to 12 cycles. TCRdb analysed the 5' RACE reads with MiXCR anew, one entry per CDR3 protein. The table records about 760,000 distinct CDR3 sequences, about 61% of them present only once. This entry belongs to a study of blood T cells in healthy people across ages. The sequence derives from a man aged 35 to 55 in good health. Source material: blood.

The CDR3 spells CASSFMGGNNSPLHF. The DNA for the CDR3 is TGTGCCAGCAGCTTTATGGGGGGGAACAATTCACCCCTCCACTTT. The chain combines TRBV7-9 with TRBJ1-6; D is perhaps TRBD1 (5 bases). Germline V gene lookup returns CDR1 SEHNR and CDR2 FQNEAQ (reference sequence). This CDR3 contains 15 residues. V lost 3 bases, J lost 7 bases, and 13 bases lay in between.